This TCR beta chain was found in a study of CD8 T cells in ankylosing spondylitis. The study's findings and limits: A motif of 7 or 8 highly homologous TCR beta variants was seen as apparently characteristic of ankylosing spondylitis blood.

With molecular barcodes, quantitative 5'-RACE was used to make the TCR beta libraries. In TCRdb, the 5' RACE reads were re-called with MiXCR into one record per CDR3 protein. The sample yields approximately 520,000 distinct CDR3 sequences, about 5% seen once. The ends were cut back, 5 bases at V and 8 bases at J, with 15 bases in the middle. Per the germline V gene, CDR1 is MNHNS and CDR2 is SASEGT. The CDR3 contains 14 residues. This clonotype was counted at least ten times. The target antigen is unknown. The clonotype comes from a male donor with ankylosing spondylitis. The specimen was blood, either unsorted or a sorted T cell fraction (not recorded which). V usage is TRBV6-1 and J usage is TRBJ1-4; D gene ambiguous. CDR3 DNA: TGTGCCAGCAGTAGCAACGCGAACCTGGAAAAACTGTTTTTT. Amino acids: CASSSNANLEKLFF.